Listed below are T cell receptor beta chains from one sample, sequenced in a study of blood T cell repertoires in COVID-19. TCRdb's copy holds only in-frame clones and misses some; the assay was immunoSEQ multiplex PCR. The sample records tens of thousands of clones, 86% being singletons. Sequencing used peripheral blood. The receptors derive from a human donor with acute or convalescent COVID-19. The donor label of this sample is uncertain. Both conserved end residues are part of each CDR3. D genes are given only for firm matches. Size is omitted from some rows. Given values are once, few, many or a class for expanded clones.

j_call d_call clone_size v_call cdr3_aa cdr3_nt
TRBJ2-2 TRBD2 medium-sized TRBV4-1 CASSQDSGVSSGELFF TGCGCCAGCAGCCAAGATAGCGGGGTCTCGTCGGGGGAGCTGTTTTTT
TRBJ1-2 TRBD1 NA TRBV7-8 CASSSLALRQGSNYGYTF TGTGCCAGCAGCTCGCTAGCCCTTCGACAGGGCTCTAACTATGGCTACACCTTC
TRBJ1-6 NA few TRBV20-1 CSASGGDSPLHF TGCAGTGCTAGTGGGGGGGATTCACCCCTCCACTTT
TRBJ2-3 TRBD2 NA TRBV5-1 CASSFRTSAFSDTQYF TGCGCCAGCAGCTTTCGGACTAGCGCCTTTTCGGATACGCAGTATTTT
TRBJ2-1 NA NA TRBV5-6 CASSLGGGALVEQFF TGTGCCAGCAGCTTGGGTGGGGGGGCGCTCGTTGAGCAGTTCTTC
TRBJ1-1 TRBD1 NA TRBV6-5 CASSPHRGRDTEAFF TGTGCCAGCAGTCCCCACAGGGGGCGGGACACTGAAGCTTTCTTT
TRBJ1-1 NA few TRBV4-1 CASSQYKVSDTEAFF TGCGCCAGCAGCCAATACAAGGTAAGCGACACTGAAGCTTTCTTT
TRBJ2-3 NA once TRBV7-8 CASSLVGTGILDTQYF TGTGCCAGCAGCTTAGTCGGTACAGGGATCCTAGATACGCAGTATTTT
TRBJ1-1 TRBD1 NA TRBV7-3 CASSSDRGTEAFF TGTGCCAGCAGCTCGGACAGGGGCACTGAAGCTTTCTTT
TRBJ1-2 NA NA TRBV5-1 CASSPIDSSSGYTF TGCGCCAGCAGCCCCATCGACAGCTCTAGTGGCTACACCTTC
TRBJ2-7 TRBD2 NA TRBV10-3 CATTTSGGSYEQYF TGTGCCACGACGACTAGCGGGGGAAGTTACGAGCAGTACTTC
TRBJ2-1 NA few TRBV6-2/TRBV6-3 CASSDPDFLGMNEQFF TGTGCCAGCAGTGACCCGGACTTCCTAGGGATGAATGAGCAGTTCTTC
TRBJ2-5 TRBD1 once TRBV7-9 CASSLGDRGSKETQYF TGTGCCAGCAGCTTAGGGGACAGGGGGTCAAAAGAGACCCAGTACTTC
TRBJ1-2 NA NA TRBV5-6 CASRSGVNYGYTF TGTGCCAGCCGCTCCGGAGTCAACTATGGCTACACCTTC
TRBJ2-5 NA NA TRBV13 CASRSGSQETQYF TGTGCCAGCAGGTCAGGTTCCCAAGAGACCCAGTACTTC
TRBJ1-6 NA NA TRBV19 CASRRSGSYNSPLHF TGTGCCAGTAGAAGGTCAGGTAGCTATAATTCACCCCTCCACTTT
TRBJ1-3 TRBD1 NA TRBV5-8 CASSLGTDSGNTIYF TGTGCCAGCAGCCTAGGGACAGACTCTGGAAACACCATATATTTT
TRBJ1-1 TRBD1 NA TRBV7-3 CASNPGGLNTEAFF TGTGCCAGCAACCCAGGGGGCTTGAACACTGAAGCTTTCTTT
TRBJ2-1 TRBD2 NA TRBV20-1 CSASKRLAGVNEQFF TGCAGTGCTAGTAAGCGACTAGCGGGGGTCAATGAGCAGTTCTTC
TRBJ2-4 TRBD1 few TRBV7-6 CASSPDREGNIQYF TGTGCCAGCAGCCCAGACAGGGAAGGAAACATTCAGTACTTC
TRBJ2-3 NA NA TRBV21-1 CASSKGTSGFSTDTQYF TGTGCCAGCAGCAAAGGGACTAGCGGGTTTAGCACAGATACGCAGTATTTT
TRBJ1-6 NA NA TRBV2 CASSSSGAQNSPLHF TGTGCCAGCAGCTCATCAGGGGCTCAGAATTCACCCCTCCACTTT
TRBJ1-1 TRBD1 NA TRBV6-2/TRBV6-3 CASSYDRGTEAFF TGTGCCAGCAGTTACGACAGGGGGACTGAAGCTTTCTTT
TRBJ1-1 NA NA TRBV10-3 CAISVVPGEAFF TGTGCCATCAGTGTGGTCCCCGGTGAAGCTTTCTTT
TRBJ1-6 NA once TRBV27 CASSLSSNPPLHF TGTGCCAGCAGTTTATCGTCAAATCCACCCCTCCACTTT
TRBJ1-1 NA once TRBV5-1 CASSLDLQGGEAFF TGCGCCAGCAGCTTGGATCTACAGGGAGGGGAAGCTTTCTTT
TRBJ1-3 NA NA TRBV2 CASSLAAFGNTIYF TGTGCCAGCAGTCTGGCGGCATTTGGAAACACCATATATTTT
TRBJ1-5 TRBD1 NA TRBV6-5 CASRNTGGKGQPQHF TGTGCCAGCAGGAATACAGGGGGCAAGGGCCAGCCCCAGCATTTT
TRBJ2-7 TRBD2 NA TRBV7-3 CASSPGLAGADEQYF TGTGCCAGCAGCCCGGGACTAGCGGGAGCCGACGAGCAGTACTTC
TRBJ2-6 NA NA TRBV11-2 CASSLASQAWGANVLTF TGTGCCAGCAGCTTAGCAAGTCAGGCTTGGGGGGCCAACGTCCTGACTTTC
TRBJ2-5 NA NA TRBV6-5 CASSPLTGGKETQYF TGTGCCAGCAGTCCGTTGACAGGTGGAAAAGAGACCCAGTACTTC
TRBJ1-3 NA few TRBV6-1 CASSDQGISGNTIYF TGTGCCAGCAGTGACCAGGGTATTTCTGGAAACACCATATATTTT
TRBJ1-2 TRBD1 NA TRBV19 CASSTRDSRGVYGYTF TGTGCCAGTAGTACCCGGGACAGTAGGGGCGTCTATGGCTACACCTTC
TRBJ1-1 TRBD1 NA TRBV19 CASLGDSETEAFF TGTGCCAGCCTGGGGGACAGTGAAACTGAAGCTTTCTTT
TRBJ2-1 TRBD2 NA TRBV6-2/TRBV6-3 CASSPTSATYNEQFF TGTGCCAGCAGCCCCACTAGCGCGACCTACAATGAGCAGTTCTTC
TRBJ1-2 NA NA TRBV12-5 CASGTPPGQRNGYTF TGTGCTAGTGGTACACCTCCGGGACAACGTAATGGCTACACCTTC
TRBJ1-1 NA NA TRBV27 CASSLSRQNTEAFF TGTGCCAGCAGTTTATCAAGACAGAACACTGAAGCTTTCTTT